This T cell receptor beta chain was identified in a study of cytomegalovirus exposure and HLA in healthy donors. Study results and caveats: There were some public TCRs occurring in many donors, but most TCR sequences were rare. Overall, approximately 150 TCR beta chains were annotated as cytomegalovirus-associated. With high specificity and sensitivity, the classifier reportedly diagnosed cytomegalovirus status.

Some clones are missing from TCRdb's copy, which holds only in-frame ones; the method was immunoSEQ multiplex PCR. This table holds 150,000 to 200,000 clones, about nine tenths found once. Comments on this clone: Its target is unknown.

Germline V gene data show CDR1 as SGDLS and CDR2 as YYNGEE. Between the trimmed V and J ends, which lost 3 bases and 6 bases, there was a span of 22 bases. The CDR3 length is 16 residues. Specimen: PBMCs. The genes are TRBV9 and TRBJ2-7, with D perhaps TRBD2 (6 bases). This clonotype originated in a woman in her 30s in good health and CMV-seronegative. CDR3 sequence reads: CASSAPTGASPSEQYF. CDR3 in DNA: TGTGCCAGCAGCGCGCCAACGGGAGCTTCACCTAGCGAGCAGTACTTC.